The clone carrying this T cell receptor (beta chain) was seen repeatedly, ten times or more. Its antigen is unidentified. Researchers took RNA transcripts and amplified the TCR beta CDR3 regions from them. TCR CDR3 underwent first-round RT-PCR with the HTBI primer set. Each CDR3 protein gets one entry after TCRdb re-called the multiplex PCR reads with MiXCR. Altogether around 690,000 distinct CDR3 sequences are present, less than 25% being singletons, with the ten largest covering 30% to 40%. CDR1 and CDR2 from the germline V gene are SEHNR and FQNEAQ (reference sequence). This CDR3 spans 14 amino acids. Deletions cut 1 base from V and 4 bases from J, with 10 bases between. This specimen comes from a study of T cells in Graves' hyperthyroidism and ophthalmopathy. General study points: Researchers report that a 13 V-J model separated ophthalmopathy from stable hyperthyroidism.

Pregnant or lactating patients were excluded, as were those with uncontrolled infection or other autoimmune disease. This receptor was taken from a man younger than 40 with Graves' ophthalmopathy. The sequenced sample was blood. V is TRBV7-9 and J is TRBJ2-5, with a tentative D call TRBD1 (5 bases). The CDR3 here is CASSLVPRGETQYF. The CDR3 DNA sequence: TGTGCCAGCAGCTTAGTCCCTAGGGGAGAGACCCAGTACTTC.